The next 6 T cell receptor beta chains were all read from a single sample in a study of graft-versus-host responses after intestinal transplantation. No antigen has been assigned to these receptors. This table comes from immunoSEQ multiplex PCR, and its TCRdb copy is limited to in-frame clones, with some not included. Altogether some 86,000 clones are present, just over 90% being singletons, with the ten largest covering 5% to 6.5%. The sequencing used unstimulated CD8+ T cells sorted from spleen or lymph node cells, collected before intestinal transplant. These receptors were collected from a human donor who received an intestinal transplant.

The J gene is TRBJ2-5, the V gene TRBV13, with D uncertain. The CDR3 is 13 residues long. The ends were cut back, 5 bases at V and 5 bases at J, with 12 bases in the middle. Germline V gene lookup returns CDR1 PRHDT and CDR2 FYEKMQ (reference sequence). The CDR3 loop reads CASSGRIGETQYF. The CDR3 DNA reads TGTGCCAGCAGCGGACGTATCGGGGAGACCCAGTACTTC.

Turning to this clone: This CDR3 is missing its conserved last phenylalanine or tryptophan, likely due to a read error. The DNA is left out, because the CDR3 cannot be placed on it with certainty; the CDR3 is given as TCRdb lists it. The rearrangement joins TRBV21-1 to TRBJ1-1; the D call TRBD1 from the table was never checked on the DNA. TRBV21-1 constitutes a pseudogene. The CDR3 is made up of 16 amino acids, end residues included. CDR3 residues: CASSKIRDRLNTEAFL.

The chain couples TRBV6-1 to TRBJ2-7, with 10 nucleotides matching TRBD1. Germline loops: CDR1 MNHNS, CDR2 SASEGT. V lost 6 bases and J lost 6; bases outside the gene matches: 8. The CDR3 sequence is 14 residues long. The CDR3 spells CASRVTGGFFEQYF. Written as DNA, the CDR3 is TGTGCCAGCAGGGTGACAGGGGGCTTCTTCGAGCAGTACTTC.

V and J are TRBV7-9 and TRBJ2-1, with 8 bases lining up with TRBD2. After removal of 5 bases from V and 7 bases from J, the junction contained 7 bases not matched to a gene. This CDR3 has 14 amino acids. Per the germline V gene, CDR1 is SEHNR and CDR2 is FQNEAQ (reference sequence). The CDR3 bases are TGTGCCAGCAGCAGTAGCGGGATAGGTAATGAGCAGTTCTTC. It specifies CASSSSGIGNEQFF.

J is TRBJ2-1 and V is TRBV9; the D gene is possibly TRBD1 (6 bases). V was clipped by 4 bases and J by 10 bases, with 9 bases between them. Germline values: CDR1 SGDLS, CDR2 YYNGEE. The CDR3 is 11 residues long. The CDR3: CASSPGAEQFF. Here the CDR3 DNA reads TGTGCCAGCAGCCCAGGGGCGGAGCAGTTCTTC.

CDR3 protein: CASSSETTMNTEAFF. CDR3 DNA sequence: TGTGCCAGCAGCTCGGAGACGACTATGAACACTGAAGCTTTCTTT. The chain carries TRBV7-2 and TRBJ1-1; D not resolved. Per germline, CDR1 SGHTA and CDR2 FQGNSA. Trimming stripped 4 bases from V and 0 bases from J, with 12 bases between. This CDR3 spans 15 amino acids.